The rows below give T cell receptor beta chains drawn from one sample of a study of CD8+ T cells in alopecia areata. Method: immunoSEQ multiplex PCR; TCRdb's copy keeps in-frame clones and lacks some. The sample shows some 200,000 clones, around 50% of them seen only once. The sample consisted of CD4+ T cells sorted from blood, taken at week 0. The receptors were gathered from a human donor with alopecia areata. CDR3s include the opening cysteine and the closing phenylalanine or tryptophan. A D gene is named only where the DNA matches it firmly. Some rows have no size entry. The others give once, few or many, or a class for an expanded clone.

size | J | V | D | DNA | CDR3
. | TRBJ2-1 | TRBV29-1 | TRBD1 | TGCAGCGTTGGGGACAGGAACAATGAGCAGTTCTTC | CSVGDRNNEQFF
. | TRBJ2-7 | TRBV9 | TRBD2 | TGTGCCAGCAGCGCGGGAGCGGGGGGCCCTTTCTCCTACGAGCAGTACTTC | CASSAGAGGPFSYEQYF
. | TRBJ2-1 | TRBV4-2 | . | TGTGCCAGCAGCTTACCGGACTCGCCGCTACGGCGCGGAAATGAGCAGTTCTTC | CASSLPDSPLRRGNEQFF
. | TRBJ2-3 | TRBV29-1 | TRBD2 | TGCAGCGTTGTTTTACCGGAGACTAGCGGGAGCGTCACAGATACGCAGTATTTT | CSVVLPETSGSVTDTQYF
few | TRBJ1-6 | TRBV7-9 | . | TGTGCCAGCAGCTCAACCCATCTCTACTCTGCAGGACCCCCCTCACCCCTCCACTTT | CASSSTHLYSAGPPSPLHF
. | TRBJ2-5 | TRBV2 | . | TGTGCCAGCAGGAACAGGGTATGGGAGACCCAGTACTTC | CASRNRVWETQYF
few | TRBJ1-5 | TRBV2 | TRBD1 | TGTGCCAGCAGTGCCTGGGACAGCACAAATCAGCCCCAGCATTTT | CASSAWDSTNQPQHF
. | TRBJ2-7 | TRBV14 | . | TGTGCCAGCAGCCAGGTTCTCGAGCAGTACTTC | CASSQVLEQYF
once | TRBJ2-3 | TRBV7-6 | TRBD2 | TGTGCCAGCAGCCGTCGGGGGGGAACCACAGATACGCAGTATTTT | CASSRRGGTTDTQYF
. | TRBJ2-7 | TRBV9 | TRBD1 | TGTGCCAGCAGCACCGGGGCAGGGGGCCGGTACGAGCAGTACTTC | CASSTGAGGRYEQYF
. | TRBJ2-4 | TRBV30 | TRBD2 | TGTGCCTGGAGCCCTAGCGGGGGGCACTCGATTCAGTACTTC | CAWSPSGGHSIQYF
once | TRBJ2-2 | TRBV30 | . | TGTGCCTGGAGTGTTGGGAACACCGGGGAGCTGTTTTTT | CAWSVGNTGELFF
. | TRBJ1-1 | TRBV30 | TRBD1 | TGTGCCTGGAGAGGACAGGGGGAAGGCACTGAAGCTTTCTTT | CAWRGQGEGTEAFF
few | TRBJ2-3 | TRBV10-2 | . | TGCGCCAGCAGTGAGCCCCTCGGAGGGCGGACCTGCTTT | CASSEPLGGRTCF
. | TRBJ2-5 | TRBV29-1 | . | TGCAGCGTGACGGACCCCCCGACCCAGTACTTC | CSVTDPPTQYF
few | TRBJ1-1 | TRBV6-1 | . | TGTGCCAGCAGTGGAAGTGGGGCAGGGAGCACTGAAGCTTTCTTT | CASSGSGAGSTEAFF
. | TRBJ1-4 | TRBV29-1 | . | TGCAGCGTTGGATCGACTAATGAAAAACTGTTTTTT | CSVGSTNEKLFF
. | TRBJ1-1 | TRBV29-1 | TRBD1 | TGCAGCGTTGAGGGACAGGAGAACACTGAAGCTTTCTTT | CSVEGQENTEAFF
. | TRBJ2-7 | TRBV4-1 | . | TGCGCCAGCAGCCTGGGTCGACCGGAAAGCTCCTACGAGCAGTACTTC | CASSLGRPESSYEQYF
. | TRBJ1-1 | TRBV19 | TRBD1 | TGTGCCAGTACCCGCCGGGACAGGACTGAAGCTTTCTTT | CASTRRDRTEAFF
. | TRBJ1-1 | TRBV2 | . | TGTGCCAGCAGGGAGAACACTGAAGCTTTCTTT | CASRENTEAFF
. | TRBJ2-3 | TRBV15 | TRBD2 | TGTGCCACCAGAGAAGGACTAGCGGGGAGCACAGATACGCAGTATTTT | CATREGLAGSTDTQYF
. | TRBJ2-7 | TRBV2 | . | TGTGCCAGCAGTCCCGCATACAAGGACGAGCAGTACTTC | CASSPAYKDEQYF
. | TRBJ2-5 | TRBV5-1 | . | TGCGCCAGCAGCTGGGGACTGGAACAAGAGACCCAGTACTTC | CASSWGLEQETQYF
. | TRBJ2-5 | TRBV11-2 | TRBD1 | TGTGCCAGCAGCTTCCGGACAGGGAGGCGTCCAGAGACCCAGTACTTC | CASSFRTGRRPETQYF
. | TRBJ2-3 | TRBV9 | TRBD2 | TGTGCCAGCAGCGTAGCTGCGGGACTAGCGACAGATACGCAGTATTTT | CASSVAAGLATDTQYF
. | TRBJ1-2 | TRBV6-1 | . | TGTGCCAGCGAATGGGGGCGGAACTATGGCTACACCTTC | CASEWGRNYGYTF
. | TRBJ1-1 | TRBV7-9 | . | TGTGCCAGCAGCCCTGGACAGTTTGAAGCTTTCTTT | CASSPGQFEAFF
. | TRBJ2-1 | TRBV4-2 | TRBD2 | TGTGCCAGCAGCCAACGTCTTAGCGGGGGGGCGAATGAGCAGTTCTTC | CASSQRLSGGANEQFF
few | TRBJ1-2 | TRBV4-2 | . | TGTGCCAGCAGCCAAGAGGCCCGAGGCTATGGCTACACCTTC | CASSQEARGYGYTF
few | TRBJ1-1 | TRBV29-1 | TRBD1 | TGCAGCGTTGGGACAGGGAGAATCCTGGTGAACACTGAAGCTTTCTTT | CSVGTGRILVNTEAFF
. | TRBJ1-5 | TRBV6-1 | . | TGTGCCACACAAAGAGCGGGCAATCAGCCCCAGCATTTT | CATQRAGNQPQHF
. | TRBJ1-5 | TRBV4-1 | . | TGCGCCAGCAGCCAAGATTATGGCGCACGGGGCAATCAGCCCCAGCATTTT | CASSQDYGARGNQPQHF
. | TRBJ1-2 | TRBV7-2 | . | TGTGCCAGCAGCTTAGCCCCCCAGAAGGGCTATGGCTACACCTTC | CASSLAPQKGYGYTF
. | TRBJ1-2 | TRBV9 | . | TGTGCCAGCAGCGTAGGCGACTATGGCTACACCTTC | CASSVGDYGYTF
once | TRBJ2-2 | TRBV19 | . | TGTGCCAGCAAGACCGAGGGGAGATCGAACACCGGGGAGCTGTTTTTT | CASKTEGRSNTGELFF
few | TRBJ2-5 | TRBV29-1 | . | TGCAGCGTTGTCCCCCCCCGCGGCGGAATACGGGCCCAGTACTTC | CSVVPPRGGIRAQYF
. | TRBJ2-5 | TRBV5-6 | TRBD1 | TGTGCCAGCAGCTTACGGACAGGGGTCAAACCTCAAGAGACCCAGTACTTC | CASSLRTGVKPQETQYF
. | TRBJ2-5 | TRBV27 | TRBD1 | TGTGCCAGCAGTTTACGCCAGGGGGCCTACCAAGAGACCCAGTACTTC | CASSLRQGAYQETQYF
few | TRBJ1-5 | TRBV5-6 | . | TGTGCCAGCAGCCGGACCGCCCCGGGCGAGCCCCAGCATTTT | CASSRTAPGEPQHF